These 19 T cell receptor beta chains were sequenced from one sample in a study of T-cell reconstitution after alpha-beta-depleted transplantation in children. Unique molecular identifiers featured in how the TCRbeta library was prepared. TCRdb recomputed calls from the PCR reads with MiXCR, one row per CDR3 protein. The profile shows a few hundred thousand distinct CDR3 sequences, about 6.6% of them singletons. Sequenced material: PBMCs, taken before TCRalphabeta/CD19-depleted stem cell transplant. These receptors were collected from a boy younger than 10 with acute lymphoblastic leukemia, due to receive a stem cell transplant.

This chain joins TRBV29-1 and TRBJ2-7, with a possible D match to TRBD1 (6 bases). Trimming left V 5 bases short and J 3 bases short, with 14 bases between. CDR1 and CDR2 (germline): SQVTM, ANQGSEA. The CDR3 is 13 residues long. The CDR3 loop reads CSVRGTGIYEQYF. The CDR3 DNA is TGCAGCGTTAGGGGTACAGGGATCTACGAGCAGTACTTC.

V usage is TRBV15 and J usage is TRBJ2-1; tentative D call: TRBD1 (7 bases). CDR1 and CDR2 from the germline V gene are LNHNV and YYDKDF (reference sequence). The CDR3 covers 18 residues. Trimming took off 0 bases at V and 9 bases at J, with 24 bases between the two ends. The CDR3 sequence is CATSRDHLLRGESSEQFF. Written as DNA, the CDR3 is TGTGCCACCAGCAGAGACCACCTGCTCAGGGGGGAATCTAGTGAGCAGTTCTTC.

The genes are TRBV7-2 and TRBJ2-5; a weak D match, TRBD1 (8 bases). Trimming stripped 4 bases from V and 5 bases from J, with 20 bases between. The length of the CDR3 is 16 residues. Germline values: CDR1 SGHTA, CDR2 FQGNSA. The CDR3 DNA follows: TGTGCCAGCAGCTCCCGACAGGGGCGGGGAGGGGAGACCCAGTACTTC. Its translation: CASSSRQGRGGETQYF.

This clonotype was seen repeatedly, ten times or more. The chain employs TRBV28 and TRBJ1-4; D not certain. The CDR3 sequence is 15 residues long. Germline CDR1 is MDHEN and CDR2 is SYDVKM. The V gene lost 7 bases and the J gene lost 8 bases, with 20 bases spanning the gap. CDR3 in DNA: TGTGCCAGCAACTTGATGGCGGACGTCGGGGAAAAACTGTTTTTT. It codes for CASNLMADVGEKLFF.

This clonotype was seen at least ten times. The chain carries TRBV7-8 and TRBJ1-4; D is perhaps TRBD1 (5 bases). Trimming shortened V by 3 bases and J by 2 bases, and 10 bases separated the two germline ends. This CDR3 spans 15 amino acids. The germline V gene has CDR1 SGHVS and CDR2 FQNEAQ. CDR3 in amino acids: CASSLDDSTNEKLFF. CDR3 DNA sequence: TGTGCCAGCAGCTTGGACGACAGTACTAATGAAAAACTGTTTTTT.

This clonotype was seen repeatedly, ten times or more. This CDR3 is CASSQGRGRVNEQYF. The CDR3 DNA is TGTGCCAGCAGCCAAGGGAGGGGACGGGTAAACGAGCAGTACTTC. The rearrangement joins TRBV3-1 to TRBJ2-7, with D perhaps matching TRBD2 (6 bases). CDR1 and CDR2 (germline): LGHDT, YNNKEL (reference sequence). This CDR3 comprises 15 residues. Between the trimmed V and J ends, which lost 1 base and 5 bases, there was a span of 15 bases.

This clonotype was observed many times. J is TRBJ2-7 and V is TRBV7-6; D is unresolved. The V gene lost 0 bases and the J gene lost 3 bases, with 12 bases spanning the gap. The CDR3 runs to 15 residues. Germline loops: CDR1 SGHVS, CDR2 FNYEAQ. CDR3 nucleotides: TGTGCCAGCAGCTTAGCGCACGCGGCGAGCTACGAGCAGTACTTC. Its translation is CASSLAHAASYEQYF.

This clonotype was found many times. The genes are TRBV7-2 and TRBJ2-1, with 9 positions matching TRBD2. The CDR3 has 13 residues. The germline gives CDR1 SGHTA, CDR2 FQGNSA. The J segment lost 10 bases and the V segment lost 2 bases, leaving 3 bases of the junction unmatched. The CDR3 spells CASSLTSGLEQFF. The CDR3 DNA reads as TGTGCCAGCAGCTTAACTAGCGGGTTGGAGCAGTTCTTC.

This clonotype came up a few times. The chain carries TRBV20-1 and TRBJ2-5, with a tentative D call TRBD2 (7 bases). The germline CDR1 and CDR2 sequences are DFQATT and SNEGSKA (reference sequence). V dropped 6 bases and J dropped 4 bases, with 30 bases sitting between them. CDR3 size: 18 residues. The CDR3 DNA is TGCAGTGCCCTACGAACCTTCCGGGGAGGGGGGGCGGTAGAGACCCAGTACTTC. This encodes CSALRTFRGGGAVETQYF.

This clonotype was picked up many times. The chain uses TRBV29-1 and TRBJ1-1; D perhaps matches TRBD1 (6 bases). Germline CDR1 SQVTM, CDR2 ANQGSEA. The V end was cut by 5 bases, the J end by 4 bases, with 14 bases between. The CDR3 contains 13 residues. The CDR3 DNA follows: TGCAGCGTTAGGGAACAGGGATCCACTGAAGCTTTCTTT. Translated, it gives CSVREQGSTEAFF. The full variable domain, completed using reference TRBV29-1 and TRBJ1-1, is SAVISQKPSRDICQRGTSLTIQCQVDSQVTMMFWYRQQPGQSLTLIATANQGSEATYESGFVIDKFPISRPNLTFSTLTVSNMSPEDSSIYLCSVREQGSTEAFFGQGTRLTVV.

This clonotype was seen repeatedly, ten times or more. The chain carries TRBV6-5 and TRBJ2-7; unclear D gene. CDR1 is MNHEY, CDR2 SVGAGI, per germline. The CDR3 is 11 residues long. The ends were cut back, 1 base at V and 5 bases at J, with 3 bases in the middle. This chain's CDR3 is CASSYLNEQYF. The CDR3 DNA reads TGTGCCAGCAGTTACTTAAACGAGCAGTACTTC.

The CDR3 bases are TGTGCCAGCAGTCTACAGGGGGCCAAAAACATTCAGTACTTC. Translation: CASSLQGAKNIQYF. The V and J genes are TRBV28 and TRBJ2-4, with TRBD1 matching over 7 bases. CDR1 is MDHEN, CDR2 SYDVKM, per germline. The CDR3 consists of 14 residues. The V and J ends lost 5 bases and 1 base, in that order; junction bases with no gene match: 2.

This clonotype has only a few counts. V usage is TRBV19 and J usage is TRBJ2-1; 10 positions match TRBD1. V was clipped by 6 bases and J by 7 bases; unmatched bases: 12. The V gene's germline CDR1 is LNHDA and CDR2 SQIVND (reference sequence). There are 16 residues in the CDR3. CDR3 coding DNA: TGTGCCAGTAGCCCGGGACAGGGGACCACGATGAATGAGCAGTTCTTC. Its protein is CASSPGQGTTMNEQFF.

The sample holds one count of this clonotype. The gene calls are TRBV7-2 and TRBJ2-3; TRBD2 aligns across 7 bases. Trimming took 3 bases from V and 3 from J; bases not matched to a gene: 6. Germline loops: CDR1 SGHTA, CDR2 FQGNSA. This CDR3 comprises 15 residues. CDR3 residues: CASSFAGVQTDTQYF. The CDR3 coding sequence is TGTGCCAGCAGCTTCGCGGGAGTTCAGACAGATACGCAGTATTTT.

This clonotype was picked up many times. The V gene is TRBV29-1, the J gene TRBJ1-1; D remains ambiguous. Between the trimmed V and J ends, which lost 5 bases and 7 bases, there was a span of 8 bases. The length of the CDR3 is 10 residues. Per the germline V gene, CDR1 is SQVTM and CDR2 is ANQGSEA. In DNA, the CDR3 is TGCAGCGTTTGGGCAGTTGAAGCTTTCTTT. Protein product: CSVWAVEAFF.

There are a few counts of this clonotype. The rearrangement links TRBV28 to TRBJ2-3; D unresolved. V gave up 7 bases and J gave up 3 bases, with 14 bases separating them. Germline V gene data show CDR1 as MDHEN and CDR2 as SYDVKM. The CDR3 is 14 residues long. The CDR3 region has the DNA TGTGCCAGCACTTCAAAGGAGTCGACAGATACGCAGTATTTT. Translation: CASTSKESTDTQYF.

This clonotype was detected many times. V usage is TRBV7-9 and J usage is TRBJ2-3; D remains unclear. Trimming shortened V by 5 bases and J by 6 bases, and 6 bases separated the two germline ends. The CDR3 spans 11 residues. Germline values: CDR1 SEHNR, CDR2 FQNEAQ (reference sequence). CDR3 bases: TGTGCCAGCAGCGCCGGGGATACGCAGTATTTT. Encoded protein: CASSAGDTQYF.

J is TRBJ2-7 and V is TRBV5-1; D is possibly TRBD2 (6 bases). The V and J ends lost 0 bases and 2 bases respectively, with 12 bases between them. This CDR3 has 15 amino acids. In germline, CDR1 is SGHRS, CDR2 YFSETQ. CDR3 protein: CASSLDSGVTYEQYF. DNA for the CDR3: TGCGCCAGCAGCTTGGATAGCGGCGTCACCTACGAGCAGTACTTC.

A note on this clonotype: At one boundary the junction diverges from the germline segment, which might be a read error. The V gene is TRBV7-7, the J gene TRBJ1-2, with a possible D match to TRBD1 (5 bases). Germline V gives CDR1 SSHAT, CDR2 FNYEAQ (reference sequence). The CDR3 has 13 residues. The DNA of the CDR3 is TGTGCTAGCAGCTCGAATTACGGGGGGGGCTACACCTTC. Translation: CASSSNYGGGYTF.